This T cell receptor beta chain derives from a study of blood T cell repertoires in COVID-19. Study-wide background: Samples representing acute and convalescent COVID-19 were sourced from the United States, Italy and Spain.

This clone was picked up one time. V was clipped by 4 bases and J by 7 bases, with 10 bases between them. The CDR3 covers 12 residues. Germline V gene data show CDR1 as MNHEY and CDR2 as SVGAGI. TCRdb's copy holds only in-frame clones and misses some; the assay was immunoSEQ multiplex PCR. The sample shows 200,000 to 300,000 clones, about 87% of them seen only once. This chain connects TRBV6-5 to TRBJ1-2; perhaps TRBD1 as D (6 bases). The receptor's source is a human donor in a cohort sampled during active COVID-19. Sequences were obtained from peripheral blood. CDR3 residues: CASSSQGFGYTF. In nucleotides, the CDR3 is TGTGCCAGCAGTTCCCAGGGGTTTGGCTACACCTTC.